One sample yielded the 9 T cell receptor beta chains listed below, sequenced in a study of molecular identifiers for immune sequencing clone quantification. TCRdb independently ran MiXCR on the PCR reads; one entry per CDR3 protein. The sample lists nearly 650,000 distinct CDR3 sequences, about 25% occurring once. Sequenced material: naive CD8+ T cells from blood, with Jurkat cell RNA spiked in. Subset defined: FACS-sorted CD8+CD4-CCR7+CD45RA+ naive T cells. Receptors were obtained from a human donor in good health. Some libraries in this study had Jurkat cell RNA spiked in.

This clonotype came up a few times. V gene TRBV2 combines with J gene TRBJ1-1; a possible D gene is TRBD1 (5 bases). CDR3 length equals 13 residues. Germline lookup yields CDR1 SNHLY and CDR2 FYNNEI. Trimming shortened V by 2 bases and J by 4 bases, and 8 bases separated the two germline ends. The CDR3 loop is CASSEWGVTEAFF. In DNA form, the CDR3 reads TGTGCCAGCAGTGAATGGGGGGTCACTGAAGCTTTCTTT. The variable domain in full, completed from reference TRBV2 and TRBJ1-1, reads EPEVTQTPSHQVTQMGQEVILRCVPISNHLYFYWYRQILGQKVEFLVSFYNNEISEKSEIFDDQFSVERPDGSNFTLKIRSTKLEDSAMYFCASSEWGVTEAFFGQGTRLTVV.

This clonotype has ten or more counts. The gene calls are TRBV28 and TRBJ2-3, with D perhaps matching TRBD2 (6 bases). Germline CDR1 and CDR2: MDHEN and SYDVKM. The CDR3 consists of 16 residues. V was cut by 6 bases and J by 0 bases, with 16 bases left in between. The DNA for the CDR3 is TGTGCCAGCAGCCCTGGGGAGGCGGGGAGCACAGATACGCAGTATTTT. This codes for CASSPGEAGSTDTQYF.

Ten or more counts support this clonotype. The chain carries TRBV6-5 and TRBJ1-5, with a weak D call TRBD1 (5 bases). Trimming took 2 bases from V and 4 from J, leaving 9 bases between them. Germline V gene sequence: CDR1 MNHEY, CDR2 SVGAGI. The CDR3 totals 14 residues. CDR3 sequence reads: CASSYGADNQPQHF. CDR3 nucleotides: TGTGCCAGCAGTTACGGGGCAGATAATCAGCCCCAGCATTTT.

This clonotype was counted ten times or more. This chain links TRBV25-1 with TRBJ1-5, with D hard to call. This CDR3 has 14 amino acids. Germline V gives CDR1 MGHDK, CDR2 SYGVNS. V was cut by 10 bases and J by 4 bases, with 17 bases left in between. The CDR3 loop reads CATGPRHENQPQHF. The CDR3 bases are TGTGCCACCGGTCCGCGGCACGAGAATCAGCCCCAGCATTTT.

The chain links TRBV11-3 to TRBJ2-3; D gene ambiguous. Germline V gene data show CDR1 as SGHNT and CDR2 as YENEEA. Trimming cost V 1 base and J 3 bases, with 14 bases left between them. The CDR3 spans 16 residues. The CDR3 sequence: CASSLGAGLLTDTQYF. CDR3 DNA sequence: TGTGCCAGCAGCTTAGGGGCAGGATTACTTACAGATACGCAGTATTTT.

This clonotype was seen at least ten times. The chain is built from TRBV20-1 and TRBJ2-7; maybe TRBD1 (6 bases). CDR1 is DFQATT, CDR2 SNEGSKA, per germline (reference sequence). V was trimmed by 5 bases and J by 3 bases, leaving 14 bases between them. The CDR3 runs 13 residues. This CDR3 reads CSAVGASVYEQYF. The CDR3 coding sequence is TGCAGTGCTGTGGGGGCTAGTGTCTACGAGCAGTACTTC.

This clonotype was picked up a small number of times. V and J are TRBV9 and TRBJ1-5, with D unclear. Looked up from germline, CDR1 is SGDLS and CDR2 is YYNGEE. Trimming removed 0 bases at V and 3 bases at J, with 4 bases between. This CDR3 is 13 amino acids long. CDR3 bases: TGTGCCAGCAGCGTAGACATCAATCAGCCCCAGCATTTT. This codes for CASSVDINQPQHF.

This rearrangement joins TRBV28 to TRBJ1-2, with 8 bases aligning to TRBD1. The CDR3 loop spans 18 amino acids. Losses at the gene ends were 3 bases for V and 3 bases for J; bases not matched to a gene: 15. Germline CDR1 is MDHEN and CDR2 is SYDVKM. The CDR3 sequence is CASSFPRPTGQVYYGYTF. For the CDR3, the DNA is TGTGCCAGCAGTTTCCCCCGCCCAACGGGACAGGTGTACTATGGCTACACCTTC.

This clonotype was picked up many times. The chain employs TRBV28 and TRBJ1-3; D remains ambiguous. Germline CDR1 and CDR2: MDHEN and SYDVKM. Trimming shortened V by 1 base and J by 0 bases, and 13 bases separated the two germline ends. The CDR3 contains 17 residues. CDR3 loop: CASSLLPSTSSGNTIYF. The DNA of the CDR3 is TGTGCCAGCAGTTTATTGCCATCAACAAGCTCTGGAAACACCATATATTTT.